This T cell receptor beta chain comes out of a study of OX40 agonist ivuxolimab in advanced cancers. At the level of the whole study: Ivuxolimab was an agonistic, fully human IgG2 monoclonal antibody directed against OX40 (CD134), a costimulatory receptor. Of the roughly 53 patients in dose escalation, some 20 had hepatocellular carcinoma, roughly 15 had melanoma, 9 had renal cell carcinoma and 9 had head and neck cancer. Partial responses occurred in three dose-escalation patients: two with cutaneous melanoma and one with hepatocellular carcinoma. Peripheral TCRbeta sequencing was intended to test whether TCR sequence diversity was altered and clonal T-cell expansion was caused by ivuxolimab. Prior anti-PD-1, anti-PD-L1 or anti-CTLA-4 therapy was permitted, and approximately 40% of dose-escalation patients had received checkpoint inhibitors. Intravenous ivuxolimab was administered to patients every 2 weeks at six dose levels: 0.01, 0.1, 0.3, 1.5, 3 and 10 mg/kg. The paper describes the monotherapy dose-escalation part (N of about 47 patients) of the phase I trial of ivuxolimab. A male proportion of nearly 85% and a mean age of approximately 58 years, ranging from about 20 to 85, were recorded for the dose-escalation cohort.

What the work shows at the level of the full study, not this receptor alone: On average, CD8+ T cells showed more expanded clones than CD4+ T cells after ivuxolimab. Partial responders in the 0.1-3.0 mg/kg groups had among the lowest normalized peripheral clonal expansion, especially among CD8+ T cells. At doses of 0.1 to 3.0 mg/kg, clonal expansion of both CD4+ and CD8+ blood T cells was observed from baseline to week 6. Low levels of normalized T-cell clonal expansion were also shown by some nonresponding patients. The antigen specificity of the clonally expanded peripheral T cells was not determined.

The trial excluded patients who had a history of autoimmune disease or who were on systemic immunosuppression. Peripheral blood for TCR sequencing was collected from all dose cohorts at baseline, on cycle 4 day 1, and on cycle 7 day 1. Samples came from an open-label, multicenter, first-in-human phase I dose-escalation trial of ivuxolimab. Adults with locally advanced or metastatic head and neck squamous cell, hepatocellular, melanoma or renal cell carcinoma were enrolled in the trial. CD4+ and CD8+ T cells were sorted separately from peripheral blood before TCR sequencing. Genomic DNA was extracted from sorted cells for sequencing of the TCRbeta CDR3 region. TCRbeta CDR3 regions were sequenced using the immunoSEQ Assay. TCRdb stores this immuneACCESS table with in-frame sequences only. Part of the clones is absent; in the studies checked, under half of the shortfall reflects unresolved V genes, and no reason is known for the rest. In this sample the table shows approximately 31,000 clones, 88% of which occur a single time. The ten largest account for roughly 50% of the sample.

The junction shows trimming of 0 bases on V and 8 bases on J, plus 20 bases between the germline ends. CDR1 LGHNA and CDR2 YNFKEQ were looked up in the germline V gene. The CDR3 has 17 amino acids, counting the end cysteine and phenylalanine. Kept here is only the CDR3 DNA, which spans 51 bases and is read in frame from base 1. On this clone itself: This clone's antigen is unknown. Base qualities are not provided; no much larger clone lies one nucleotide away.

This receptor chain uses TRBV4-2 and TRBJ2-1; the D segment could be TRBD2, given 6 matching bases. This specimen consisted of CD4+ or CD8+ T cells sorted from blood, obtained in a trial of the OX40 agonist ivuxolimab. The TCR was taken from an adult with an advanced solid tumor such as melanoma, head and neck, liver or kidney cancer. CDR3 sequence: CASSQDGGADISDEQFF. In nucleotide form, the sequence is TGTGCCAGCAGCCAAGACGGCGGGGCGGATATCAGCGATGAGCAGTTCTTC.